Presented here are 28 T cell receptor beta chains from one specimen sequenced in a study of T cells after yellow fever vaccination. Each CDR3 protein gets one entry after TCRdb re-called the 5' RACE reads with MiXCR. The data show 620,000 or so distinct CDR3 sequences, roughly an eighth seen once. This material consisted of PBMCs, taken on the day of the yellow fever booster vaccination. These receptor sequences come from a man aged 25-45 years who received the YFV17D yellow fever vaccine.

The V and J genes are TRBV7-2 and TRBJ2-1; D uncertain. V was trimmed by 1 base and J by 9 bases, leaving 10 bases between them. Germline CDR1 SGHTA, CDR2 FQGNSA. This CDR3 region has 13 residues. As DNA, the CDR3 is TGTGCCAGCAGCTTAGTGGCTGAGGTTGAGCAGTTCTTC. It codes for CASSLVAEVEQFF.

This clonotype was observed a few times. This sequence joins TRBV7-2 and TRBJ2-7, with 7 nucleotides matching TRBD1. The germline V gene has CDR1 SGHTA and CDR2 FQGNSA. V gave up 6 bases and J gave up 3 bases; unmatched junction bases: 5. The CDR3 runs 13 residues. CDR3 nucleotides: TGTGCCAGCAGACAGACAGGGAGCTACGAGCAGTACTTC. This codes for CASRQTGSYEQYF.

This clonotype was observed many times. The chain recombines TRBV5-4 with TRBJ1-1, with a possible D match to TRBD1 (6 bases). From germline, CDR1 is SGHNT and CDR2 YYREEE (reference sequence). The CDR3 is 15 residues long. Trimming pared 3 bases from V and 6 bases from J, leaving 18 bases between. CDR3 sequence reads: CASSSESTGTAEAFF. CDR3 coding DNA: TGTGCCAGCAGCTCGGAATCGACAGGTACAGCTGAAGCTTTCTTT.

This clonotype was seen a few times. This chain uses TRBV7-9 with TRBJ2-4; D gene ambiguous. Germline V gene lookup returns CDR1 SEHNR and CDR2 FQNEAQ (reference sequence). The CDR3 has 12 residues. Trimming removed 4 bases at V and 12 bases at J, with 13 bases between. CDR3 DNA sequence: TGTGCCAGCAGCTCCCAGGTAGACGCTCAGTACTTC. Amino acids: CASSSQVDAQYF.

V gene TRBV7-8 combines with J gene TRBJ2-2; 11 bases align to TRBD2. CDR1 and CDR2 from the germline V gene are SGHVS and FQNEAQ. This CDR3 region has 16 residues. V lost 3 bases and J lost 4; bases outside the gene matches: 4. The CDR3 bases are TGTGCCAGCAGCTTTGCTAGCGGGAGGATCACCGGGGAGCTGTTTTTT. It codes for CASSFASGRITGELFF.

The chain employs TRBV5-6 and TRBJ1-5; unclear D gene. CDR3 length equals 14 residues. Per germline, CDR1 SGHDT and CDR2 YYEEEE. The V end was cut by 1 base, the J end by 3 bases, with 8 bases between. This chain's CDR3 is CASSLYGYNQPQHF. CDR3 nucleotides: TGTGCCAGCAGCTTGTATGGATACAATCAGCCCCAGCATTTT.

This clonotype was observed at least ten times. J is TRBJ2-1 and V is TRBV11-2; TRBD2 aligns across 11 bases. J was trimmed by 9 bases and V by 1 base; bases with no gene match: 2. Per germline, CDR1 SGHAT and CDR2 FQNNGV. This CDR3 has 14 residues. This CDR3 is CASSLGLAGIEQFF. The CDR3 DNA sequence: TGTGCCAGCAGCTTAGGACTAGCGGGAATTGAGCAGTTCTTC.

This sequence joins TRBV29-1 and TRBJ2-5; possibly TRBD2 for D (5 bases). V was cut by 5 bases and J by 4 bases, with 14 bases left in between. Germline V gene sequence: CDR1 SQVTM, CDR2 ANQGSEA. The CDR3 covers 13 residues. As DNA, the CDR3 is TGCAGCGTTTCTACGGGAAGGTTAGAGACCCAGTACTTC. This codes for CSVSTGRLETQYF.

Of note for this clonotype: A much larger clone differs by one base, so this may be a read error. The CDR3 DNA is TGTGCCATCAGCTTAGGGGACATGTCTGGAAACACCATATATTTT. This encodes CAISLGDMSGNTIYF. V gene TRBV13 combines with J gene TRBJ1-3, with D maybe TRBD1 (6 bases). The CDR3 sequence is 15 residues long. CDR1 and CDR2 from the germline V gene are PRHDT and FYEKMQ (reference sequence).

This sequence joins TRBV5-1 and TRBJ2-3; maybe TRBD2 (6 bases). CDR3 length equals 13 residues. Trimming cost V 4 bases and J 2 bases, with 8 bases left between them. From germline, CDR1 is SGHRS and CDR2 YFSETQ. CDR3 region: CASSGGTTDTQYF. The CDR3 DNA is TGCGCCAGCAGCGGCGGGACCACAGATACGCAGTATTTT.

This chain uses TRBV5-4 with TRBJ1-1; possible D gene TRBD1, 6 bases. Trimming cost V 0 bases and J 2 bases, with 11 bases left between them. The CDR3 consists of 15 residues. Germline-derived CDR1 and CDR2 are SGHNT and YYREEE (reference sequence). DNA for the CDR3: TGTGCCAGCAGCTTGGATCCAGGGGTAAACACTGAAGCTTTCTTT. Translation: CASSLDPGVNTEAFF.

There are a few counts of this clonotype. The V gene is TRBV29-1, the J gene TRBJ2-7, with 8 bases that match TRBD1. In germline, CDR1 is SQVTM, CDR2 ANQGSEA. The length of the CDR3 is 14 residues. V shed 1 base and J 4 bases; nucleotides not matched to a gene: 6. The CDR3 region is CSVEGGDRGYEQYF. The CDR3 DNA sequence: TGCAGCGTTGAAGGGGGAGACAGGGGATACGAGCAGTACTTC.

This clonotype occurred a few times. This chain connects TRBV7-9 to TRBJ1-4; D uncertain. The germline V gene has CDR1 SEHNR and CDR2 FQNEAQ (reference sequence). V gave up 3 bases and J gave up 3 bases, with 11 bases separating them. This CDR3 contains 15 residues. The CDR3 here is CASSLGSYSNEKLFF. DNA of the CDR3: TGTGCCAGCAGCTTGGGGAGCTACTCTAATGAAAAACTGTTTTTT. The full variable domain, rest sourced from reference TRBV7-9 and TRBJ1-4, is DTGVSQNPRHKITKRGQNVTFRCDPISEHNRLYWYRQTLGQGPEFLTYFQNEAQLEKSRLLSDRFSAERPKGSFSTLEIQRTEQGDSAMYLCASSLGSYSNEKLFFGSGTQLSVL.

This clonotype came up a few times. The V and J genes are TRBV29-1 and TRBJ1-2; tentatively, D is TRBD1 (6 bases). The germline V gene has CDR1 SQVTM and CDR2 ANQGSEA. This CDR3 spans 13 amino acids. V was trimmed by 5 bases and J by 6 bases, leaving 16 bases between them. The CDR3 nucleotides read TGCAGCGTTCGGGGAGGGGGGACAAATGGCTACACCTTC. This codes for CSVRGGGTNGYTF.

This clonotype was recorded many times. The J gene is TRBJ2-7, the V gene TRBV10-3; the D is unclear. Trimming pared 3 bases from V and 0 bases from J, leaving 6 bases between. CDR1 is ENHRY and CDR2 is SYGVKD in the germline V gene. The CDR3 covers 13 residues. The CDR3 reads CAISDRASYEQYF. As DNA, the CDR3 is TGTGCCATCAGTGACCGCGCCTCCTACGAGCAGTACTTC.

This clonotype was seen more than once but under ten times. The chain links TRBV11-2 to TRBJ2-1; 8 nucleotides match TRBD2. V was pared by 6 bases and J by 1 base, with 11 bases of the junction left unmatched. The CDR3 loop spans 17 amino acids. Germline CDR1 and CDR2: SGHAT and FQNNGV. The CDR3 protein is CASRSGRASGSYNEQFF. CDR3 DNA: TGTGCCAGCAGGTCGGGGAGAGCTAGCGGGTCCTACAATGAGCAGTTCTTC.

This chain links TRBV7-2 with TRBJ2-7; perhaps TRBD1 as D (6 bases). The CDR3 consists of 15 residues. Trimming removed 1 base at V and 0 bases at J, with 10 bases between. Per germline, CDR1 SGHTA and CDR2 FQGNSA. CDR3 nucleotide sequence: TGTGCCAGCAGCTTAGGCGCGGACAGCTCCTACGAGCAGTACTTC. It translates to CASSLGADSSYEQYF.

This clonotype was picked up a small number of times. The chain joins TRBV18 to TRBJ2-1; D ambiguous. Deletions cut 0 bases from V and 0 bases from J, with 9 bases between. The CDR3 is 16 residues long. Germline V CDR1 and CDR2: KGHSH, LQKENI. CDR3 residues: CASSPPNLVSYNEQFF. The CDR3 DNA reads TGTGCCAGCTCACCACCGAACCTAGTCTCCTACAATGAGCAGTTCTTC.

In its sample, this clonotype was seen a few times. The genes are TRBV27 and TRBJ2-6; 7 nucleotides agree with TRBD2. V trimming: 0 bases; J trimming: 0 bases; junction bases outside the gene matches: 8. Germline CDR1 is MNHEY and CDR2 is SMNVEV (reference sequence). CDR3 size: 19 residues. The DNA for the CDR3 is TGTGCCAGCAGTTTATCAGTCCCGGGAGGTAACTCTGGGGCCAACGTCCTGACTTTC. Amino acid sequence: CASSLSVPGGNSGANVLTF.

This clonotype has a count of ten or more. This sequence joins TRBV10-3 and TRBJ2-1; 14 bases line up with TRBD2. CDR1 is ENHRY, CDR2 SYGVKD, per germline. The CDR3 spans 18 residues. J gave up 5 bases and V 6 bases, and 12 bases lay outside the gene matches. CDR3 in amino acids: CAISPGLAGVGENNEQFF. The CDR3 DNA is TGTGCCATCAGCCCGGGACTAGCGGGAGTCGGGGAGAACAATGAGCAGTTCTTC.

This clonotype was observed a few times. The chain recombines TRBV5-5 with TRBJ2-7; 12 bases map to TRBD2. CDR1 is SGHKS and CDR2 is YYEKEE in the germline V gene (reference sequence). This CDR3 spans 13 amino acids. The ends lost 5 bases at V and 6 bases at J; junction bases unmatched: 3. The CDR3 reads CASRPSGRGEQYF. CDR3 DNA sequence: TGTGCCAGCAGACCTAGCGGGAGGGGCGAGCAGTACTTC.

V is TRBV5-1 and J is TRBJ2-3, with a weak D call TRBD2 (5 bases). The CDR3 runs 11 residues. Germline V gives CDR1 SGHRS, CDR2 YFSETQ. Trimming took off 3 bases at V and 11 bases at J, with 10 bases between the two ends. CDR3 bases: TGCGCCAGCAGCTGGGGAGCCCTGCAGTATTTT. Translating it yields CASSWGALQYF.

In the case of this clonotype: Germline and junction disagree at one end, which may indicate a read error. This chain connects TRBV20-1 to TRBJ1-6; 12 bases match TRBD1. The CDR3 is 15 residues long. Germline values: CDR1 DFQATT, CDR2 SNEGSKA (reference sequence). The CDR3 sequence: CSARGTGGPNSPLHF. The DNA of the CDR3 is TGCAGTGCAAGAGGGACAGGGGGCCCGAATTCACCCCTCCACTTT.

The J gene is TRBJ2-7, the V gene TRBV5-5; D perhaps matches TRBD1 (6 bases). V was pared by 2 bases and J by 2 bases, with 14 bases between. Germline loops: CDR1 SGHKS, CDR2 YYEKEE (reference sequence). There are 15 residues in the CDR3. The CDR3 region is CASSFRQAIPYEQYF. Here the CDR3 DNA reads TGTGCCAGCAGCTTCCGACAGGCCATCCCCTACGAGCAGTACTTC.

The rearrangement links TRBV6-5 to TRBJ1-3, with D perhaps matching TRBD1 (5 bases). Germline V gives CDR1 MNHEY, CDR2 SVGAGI. Trimming pared 2 bases from V and 0 bases from J, leaving 11 bases between. The CDR3 loop spans 16 amino acids. CDR3 in DNA: TGTGCCAGCAGTTACCGGGGGGATGCCTCTGGAAACACCATATATTTT. It specifies CASSYRGDASGNTIYF.

The gene calls are TRBV3-1 and TRBJ2-7, with TRBD2 identical over 9 bases. CDR1 and CDR2 from the germline V gene are LGHDT and YNNKEL (reference sequence). J was trimmed by 3 bases and V by 3 bases; bases with no gene match: 9. The CDR3 runs to 16 residues. The chain's CDR3 is CASSHSIAGDNYEQYF. The CDR3 nucleotides read TGTGCCAGCAGCCACTCCATAGCGGGAGACAACTACGAGCAGTACTTC.

This chain uses TRBV27 with TRBJ2-3, with 8 bases fitting TRBD2. The trim removed 0 bases at V and 2 bases at J, leaving 16 bases unmatched. CDR1 is MNHEY and CDR2 is SMNVEV in the germline V gene (reference sequence). The CDR3 is 20 amino acids. The CDR3 DNA follows: TGTGCCAGCAGTTTATCTGTCGGGAGGGCCATGGGGAAGGACACAGATACGCAGTATTTT. Residues: CASSLSVGRAMGKDTDTQYF.

There are a few counts of this clonotype. The genes are TRBV5-1 and TRBJ2-3; D is possibly TRBD2 (6 bases). The CDR3 is 15 residues long. The germline CDR1 and CDR2 sequences are SGHRS and YFSETQ. The ends were cut back, 4 bases at V and 4 bases at J, with 16 bases in the middle. This CDR3 reads CASSETGVSADTQYF. CDR3 sequence (DNA): TGCGCCAGCAGCGAAACGGGGGTCAGTGCAGATACGCAGTATTTT. Based on the CDR3 plus reference TRBV5-1 and TRBJ2-3, the full variable domain is KAGVTQTPRYLIKTRGQQVTLSCSPISGHRSVSWYQQTPGQGLQFLFEYFSETQRNKGNFPGRFSGRQFSNSRSEMNVSTLELGDSALYLCASSETGVSADTQYFGPGTRLTVL.